Reported below is one TCR beta chain. Its target is not known. This entry belongs to a study of radiation and T cells in renal cell carcinoma. CDR1 and CDR2 from the germline V gene are SSHAT and FNYEAQ (reference sequence). Trimming removed 5 bases from V and 3 bases from J, with 15 bases in between. The CDR3 is 15 residues long. Profiled with immunoSEQ multiplex PCR; TCRdb holds only in-frame clones, not every one. The sample gives 25,000 to 40,000 clones, 65% to 85% of which show up once; approximately 30% is in the top ten. Overall study findings and caveats: Baseline intratumoral clonotype presence is unknown without pretreatment biopsies. In blood, top tumor clones expanded by 2 weeks, shrinking by 4.

Time point specified: blood 4 weeks post-SBRT, at nephrectomy. Regarding treatment: 15 Gy SBRT to primary tumor, nephrectomy 4 weeks later. Nephrectomy followed 15 Gy stereotactic body radiation by 4 weeks. Serial blood draws occurred at baseline and 2 and 4 weeks post-SBRT. This sequence originates from a man in his 60s with renal cell carcinoma. The chain recombines TRBV7-7 with TRBJ2-3, with a possible D match to TRBD1 (6 bases). The material was blood, obtained from a patient whose treatment included radiotherapy and nephrectomy. The CDR3 spells CASSRGNQGTDTQYF. CDR3 sequence (DNA): TGTGCCAGCAGCCGGGGAAATCAGGGGACAGATACGCAGTATTTT.